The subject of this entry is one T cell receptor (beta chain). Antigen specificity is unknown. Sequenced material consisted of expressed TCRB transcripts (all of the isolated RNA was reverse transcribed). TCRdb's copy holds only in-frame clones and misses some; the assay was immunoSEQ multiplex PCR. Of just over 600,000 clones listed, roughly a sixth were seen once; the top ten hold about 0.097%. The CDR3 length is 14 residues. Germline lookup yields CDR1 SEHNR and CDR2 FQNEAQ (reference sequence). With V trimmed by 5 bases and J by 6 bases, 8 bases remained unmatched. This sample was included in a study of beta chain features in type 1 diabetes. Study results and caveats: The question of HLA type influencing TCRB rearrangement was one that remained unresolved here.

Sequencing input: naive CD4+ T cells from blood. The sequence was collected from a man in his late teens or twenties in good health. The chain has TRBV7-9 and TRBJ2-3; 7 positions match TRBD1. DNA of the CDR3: TGTGCCAGCAGCCTCACAGGGGTTGGGGATACGCAGTATTTT. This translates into CASSLTGVGDTQYF.